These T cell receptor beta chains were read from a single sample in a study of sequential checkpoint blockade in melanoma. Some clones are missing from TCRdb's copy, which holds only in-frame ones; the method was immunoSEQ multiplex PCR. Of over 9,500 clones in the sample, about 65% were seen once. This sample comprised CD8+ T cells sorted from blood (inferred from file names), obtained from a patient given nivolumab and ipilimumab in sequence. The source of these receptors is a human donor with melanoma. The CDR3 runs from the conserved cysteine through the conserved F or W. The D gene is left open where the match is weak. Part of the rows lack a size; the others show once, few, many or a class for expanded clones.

CDR3: CASSQAEAYEQYF
DNA: TGCGCCAGCAGCCAGGCGGAGGCCTACGAGCAGTACTTC
D: -
J: TRBJ2-7
V: TRBV7-9
size: few

CDR3: CAISEGASGSSTGELFF
DNA: TGTGCCATCAGTGAGGGGGCTAGCGGGAGCTCCACCGGGGAGCTGTTTTTT
D: TRBD2
J: TRBJ2-2
V: TRBV10-3
size: -

CDR3: CASSQDVRSNYGYTF
DNA: TGTGCCAGCAGCCAAGATGTACGGTCGAACTATGGCTACACCTTC
D: -
J: TRBJ1-2
V: TRBV14
size: few

CDR3: CASSFRPYEQYF
DNA: TGTGCCAGCAGCTTCAGGCCCTACGAGCAGTACTTC
D: -
J: TRBJ2-7
V: TRBV13
size: medium-sized

CDR3: CASSSGQGWDQPQHF
DNA: TGTGCCAGCAGTTCTGGACAGGGGTGGGATCAGCCCCAGCATTTT
D: TRBD1
J: TRBJ1-5
V: TRBV6-5
size: -

CDR3: CASSLGRSDRYGYTF
DNA: TGTGCCAGCAGCTTGGGCCGGTCAGACAGATATGGCTACACCTTC
D: -
J: TRBJ1-2
V: TRBV5-5
size: -

CDR3: CAWRSSGGTYEQYF
DNA: TGTGCCTGGAGGAGTAGCGGGGGAACGTACGAGCAGTACTTC
D: TRBD2
J: TRBJ2-7
V: TRBV30
size: -

CDR3: CASSSSGLGLTRELFF
DNA: TGTGCCAGCAGCTCTAGCGGACTGGGATTGACCCGGGAGCTGTTTTTT
D: TRBD2
J: TRBJ2-2
V: TRBV7-9
size: -

CDR3: CASSKEAEQYF
DNA: TGTGCCAGCAGCAAAGAAGCCGAGCAGTACTTC
D: -
J: TRBJ2-7
V: TRBV21-1
size: -

CDR3: CATSRGLAVITDTQYF
DNA: TGTGCCACCAGCAGAGGACTAGCGGTGATCACAGATACGCAGTATTTT
D: TRBD2
J: TRBJ2-3
V: TRBV15
size: -

CDR3: CASSFTTSGRLHEQFF
DNA: TGTGCCAGCAGCTTCACGACTAGCGGGAGGCTGCATGAGCAGTTCTTC
D: TRBD2
J: TRBJ2-1
V: TRBV7-3
size: -

CDR3: CASSLTDGQGTGELFF
DNA: TGTGCCAGCAGCTTAACCGACGGACAGGGGACCGGGGAGCTGTTTTTT
D: TRBD1
J: TRBJ2-2
V: TRBV7-3
size: few

CDR3: CASSQDPASYNEQFF
DNA: TGCGCCAGCAGCCAAGATCCAGCGTCCTACAATGAGCAGTTCTTC
D: -
J: TRBJ2-1
V: TRBV4-3
size: few

CDR3: CASSFDSQGSSGWWEKLFF
DNA: TGTGCCAGCAGTTTTGACTCTCAAGGGAGCTCAGGATGGTGGGAAAAACTGTTTTTT
D: -
J: TRBJ1-4
V: TRBV28
size: medium-sized

CDR3: CASNLLGTGIHEQYF
DNA: TGTGCCAGCAACCTCCTCGGGACAGGCATCCACGAGCAGTACTTC
D: TRBD1
J: TRBJ2-7
V: TRBV7-8
size: -

CDR3: CASSQERKAVEQFF
DNA: TGTGCCAGCAGCCAAGAAAGGAAGGCGGTTGAGCAGTTCTTC
D: -
J: TRBJ2-1
V: TRBV4-2
size: once

CDR3: CASSLGKGTDYEQYF
DNA: TGTGCCAGCAGCTTAGGAAAGGGGACAGACTACGAGCAGTACTTC
D: TRBD1
J: TRBJ2-7
V: TRBV11-3
size: -

CDR3: CASSVGDSPNIEQYF
DNA: TGTGCCAGCAGCGTAGGGGACTCCCCGAACATCGAGCAGTACTTC
D: -
J: TRBJ2-7
V: TRBV9
size: -

CDR3: CATSRDLATGTNQPQHF
DNA: TGTGCCACCAGCAGGGATCTCGCTACAGGAACCAATCAGCCCCAGCATTTT
D: -
J: TRBJ1-5
V: TRBV15
size: -

CDR3: CASSVESQETQYF
DNA: TGTGCCAGCAGCGTAGAATCCCAGGAGACCCAGTACTTC
D: -
J: TRBJ2-5
V: TRBV9
size: -

CDR3: CASKPGAGYKEAFF
DNA: TGTGCCAGCAAGCCCGGGGCGGGATACAAAGAAGCTTTCTTT
D: -
J: TRBJ1-1
V: TRBV6-5
size: -

CDR3: CASSLGQGFYEQYF
DNA: TGTGCCAGCAGCTTAGGGCAGGGGTTTTACGAGCAGTACTTC
D: -
J: TRBJ2-7
V: TRBV7-9
size: -

CDR3: CASRARGGVSGANVLTF
DNA: TGTGCCAGCAGGGCCCGGGGGGGGGTCTCTGGGGCCAACGTCCTGACTTTC
D: TRBD2
J: TRBJ2-6
V: TRBV13
size: -

CDR3: CASSFTSGEQFF
DNA: TGTGCCAGCAGCTTCACTAGCGGCGAGCAGTTCTTC
D: TRBD2
J: TRBJ2-1
V: TRBV5-6
size: -

CDR3: CASSQAETEMNTEAFF
DNA: TGCGCCAGCAGCCAAGCCGAAACAGAGATGAACACTGAAGCTTTCTTT
D: -
J: TRBJ1-1
V: TRBV5-4
size: few

CDR3: CASSLSVEGGDYEQYF
DNA: TGTGCCAGCAGCTTATCCGTCGAGGGCGGCGATTACGAGCAGTACTTC
D: -
J: TRBJ2-7
V: TRBV7-6
size: -

CDR3: CASSSPDRANEQYF
DNA: TGCGCCAGCAGCAGCCCCGACAGGGCCAACGAGCAGTACTTC
D: TRBD1
J: TRBJ2-7
V: TRBV5-1
size: -

CDR3: CASSWGTLSYEQYF
DNA: TGTGCCAGCAGCTGGGGCACCCTCTCCTACGAGCAGTACTTC
D: -
J: TRBJ2-7
V: TRBV7-9
size: -

CDR3: CASSGGDRDPSTDTQYF
DNA: TGTGCCAGCAGCGGGGGGGACAGGGATCCTAGCACAGATACGCAGTATTTT
D: TRBD1
J: TRBJ2-3
V: TRBV5-4
size: -

CDR3: CASGSHNSSRDRDKEQYF
DNA: TGTGCTAGTGGTTCCCACAACTCGTCCCGGGACAGGGACAAGGAGCAGTACTTC
D: TRBD1
J: TRBJ2-7
V: TRBV12-5
size: once

CDR3: CASSQELIWMAGDTQYF
DNA: TGTGCCAGCAGCCAAGAGCTGATCTGGATGGCAGGAGATACGCAGTATTTT
D: -
J: TRBJ2-3
V: TRBV4-2
size: -

CDR3: CASIDRGDTGELFF
DNA: TGCGCCAGTATAGACAGGGGTGACACCGGGGAGCTGTTTTTT
D: TRBD1
J: TRBJ2-2
V: TRBV5-1
size: -

CDR3: CASSKAVQGLDEQFF
DNA: TGTGCCAGCAGCAAGGCGGTACAGGGCCTGGATGAGCAGTTCTTC
D: -
J: TRBJ2-1
V: TRBV21-1
size: -

CDR3: CASSPSREAFF
DNA: TGTGCCAGCAGCCCGAGCAGGGAAGCTTTCTTT
D: -
J: TRBJ1-1
V: TRBV7-9
size: medium-sized

CDR3: CASSLEPPLGLAGEPDTQYF
DNA: TGTGCCAGCAGCTTAGAACCCCCCCTCGGACTAGCGGGGGAACCGGATACGCAGTATTTT
D: TRBD2
J: TRBJ2-3
V: TRBV7-7
size: -

CDR3: CASSFSGRVNEQYF
DNA: TGTGCCAGCAGCTTTAGCGGGAGAGTTAACGAGCAGTACTTC
D: TRBD2
J: TRBJ2-7
V: TRBV5-6
size: -

CDR3: CASSQETGKSYEQYF
DNA: TGCGCCAGCAGCCAAGAGACGGGAAAATCCTACGAGCAGTACTTC
D: -
J: TRBJ2-7
V: TRBV4-1
size: -

CDR3: CAWSVEERRGTYF
DNA: TGTGCCTGGAGTGTAGAGGAACGGCGGGGCACGTACTTC
D: -
J: TRBJ2-4
V: TRBV30
size: -

CDR3: CASGDRGGNEQFF
DNA: TGTGCCAGTGGTGACAGGGGTGGCAATGAGCAGTTCTTC
D: TRBD1
J: TRBJ2-1
V: TRBV19
size: large

CDR3: CASSPRTSGADTQYF
DNA: TGTGCCAGCAGCCCTCGGACTAGCGGGGCAGATACGCAGTATTTT
D: TRBD2
J: TRBJ2-3
V: TRBV28
size: -